This T cell receptor beta chain comes out of a study of blood T cell repertoires in COVID-19. Turning to the study itself: Sites across the United States, Italy and Spain contributed samples from acute and convalescent COVID-19. Sources were T cells, B-cell-depleted T cells, or PBMCs; the material itself was cDNA or gDNA.

As for this clone: This CDR3 is also generated by other DNA sequences in the sample.

This CDR3 region has 16 residues. Trimming took 5 bases from V and 7 from J; bases not matched to a gene: 12. Germline loops: CDR1 SGHAT, CDR2 FQDESV (reference sequence). Authors' processing steps: Amplifying reference gene primers gave estimates of nucleated cell counts. TCRdb's copy holds only in-frame clones and misses some; the assay was immunoSEQ multiplex PCR. Clone size and V and J calls were adopted from that table, with D and trimming inferred from the DNA. This table has 200,000 to 300,000 clones, 85% appearing once. The chain links TRBV11-1 to TRBJ2-1; 9 bases are a match to TRBD2. The sample comprised peripheral blood. The source of this sequence is a woman aged 60 to 75 with active or convalescent COVID-19. DNA of the CDR3: TGTGCCAGCAGCCTTCGCGGGGGCGGGGGGGCTAATGAGCAGTTCTTC. It translates to CASSLRGGGGANEQFF.